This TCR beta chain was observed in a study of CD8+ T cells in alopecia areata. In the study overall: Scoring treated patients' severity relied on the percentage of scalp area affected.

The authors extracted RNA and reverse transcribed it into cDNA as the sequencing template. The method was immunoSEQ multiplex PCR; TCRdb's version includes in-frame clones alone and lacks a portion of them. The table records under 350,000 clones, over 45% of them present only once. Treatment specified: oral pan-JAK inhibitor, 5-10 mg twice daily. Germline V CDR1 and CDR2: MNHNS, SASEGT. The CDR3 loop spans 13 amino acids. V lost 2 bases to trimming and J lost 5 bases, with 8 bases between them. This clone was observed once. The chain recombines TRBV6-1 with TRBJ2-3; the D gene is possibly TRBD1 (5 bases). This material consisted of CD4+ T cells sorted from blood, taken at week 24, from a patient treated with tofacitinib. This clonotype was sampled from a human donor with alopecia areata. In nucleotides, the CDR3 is TGTGCCAGCAGTGAACCAGGGCTAGATACGCAGTATTTT. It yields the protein CASSEPGLDTQYF.